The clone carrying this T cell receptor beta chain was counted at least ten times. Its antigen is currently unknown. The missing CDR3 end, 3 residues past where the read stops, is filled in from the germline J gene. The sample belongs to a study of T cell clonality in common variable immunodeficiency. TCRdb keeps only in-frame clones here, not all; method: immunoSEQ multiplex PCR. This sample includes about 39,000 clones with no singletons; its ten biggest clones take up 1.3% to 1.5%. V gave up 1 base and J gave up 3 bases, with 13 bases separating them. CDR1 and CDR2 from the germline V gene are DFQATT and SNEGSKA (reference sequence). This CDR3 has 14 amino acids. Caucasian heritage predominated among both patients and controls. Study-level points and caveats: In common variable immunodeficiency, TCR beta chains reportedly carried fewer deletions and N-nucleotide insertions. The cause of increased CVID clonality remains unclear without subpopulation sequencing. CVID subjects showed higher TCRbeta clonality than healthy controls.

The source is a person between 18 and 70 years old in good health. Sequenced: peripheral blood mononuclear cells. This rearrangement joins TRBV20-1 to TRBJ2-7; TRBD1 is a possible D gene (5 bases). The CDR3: CSARGQGVDYEQYF. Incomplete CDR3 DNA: TGCAGTGCTAGAGGGCAGGGTGTAGACTACGAG.